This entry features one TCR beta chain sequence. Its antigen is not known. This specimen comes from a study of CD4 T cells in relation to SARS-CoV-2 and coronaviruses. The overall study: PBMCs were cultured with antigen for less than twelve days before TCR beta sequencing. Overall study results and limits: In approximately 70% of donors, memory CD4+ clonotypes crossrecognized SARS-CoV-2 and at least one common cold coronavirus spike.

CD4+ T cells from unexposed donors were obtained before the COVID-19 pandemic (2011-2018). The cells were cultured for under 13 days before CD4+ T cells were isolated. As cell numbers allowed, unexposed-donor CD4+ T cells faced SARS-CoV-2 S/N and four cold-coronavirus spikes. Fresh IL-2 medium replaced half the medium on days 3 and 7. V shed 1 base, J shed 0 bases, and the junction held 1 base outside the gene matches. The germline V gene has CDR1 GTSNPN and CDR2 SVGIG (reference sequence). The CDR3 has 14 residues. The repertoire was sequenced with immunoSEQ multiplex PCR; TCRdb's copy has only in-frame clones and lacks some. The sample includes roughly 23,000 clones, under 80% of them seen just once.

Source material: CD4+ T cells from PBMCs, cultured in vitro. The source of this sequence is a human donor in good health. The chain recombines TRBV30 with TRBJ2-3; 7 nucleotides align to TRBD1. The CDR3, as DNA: TGTGCCTGGAGTGGAGGGGGCAGCACAGATACGCAGTATTTT. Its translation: CAWSGGGSTDTQYF. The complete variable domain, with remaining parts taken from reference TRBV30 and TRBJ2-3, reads SQTIHQWPATLVQPVGSPLSLECTVEGTSNPNLYWYRQAAGRGLQLLFYSVGIGQISSEVPQNLSASRPQDRQFILSSKKLLLSDSGFYLCAWSGGGSTDTQYFGPGTRLTVL.